Listed here is a single T cell receptor (beta chain). Antigen specificity is unknown. The data are from a study of regulatory T cells in long-lasting Graves disease. This CDR3 comprises 14 residues. Germline CDR1 reads DFQATT; CDR2 reads SNEGSKA (reference sequence). Between the trimmed V and J ends, which lost 4 bases and 2 bases, there was a span of 15 bases. Assembly of TCR beta libraries relied on iRepertoire HTBI primers together with Arm-PCR of CDR3 regions. Authors' analysis steps: Overall, samples carried around 68 TRBV and 14 TRBJ segments. One entry per CDR3 protein, called by TCRdb with MiXCR from the multiplex PCR reads. In this record, the V and J calls reflect TCRdb's handling and not the investigators' own analysis. The table lists under 450,000 distinct CDR3 sequences, roughly a quarter of them singletons. Overall study results and limits: Segments TRBV28, TRBJ1-2 and TRBJ2-5 showed preferential usage in persistent disease. Persistent Graves' disease cases displayed lower TCR diversity than newly diagnosed ones.

Time point indicated: persistent/refractory GD, antithyroid drugs over 5 years with positive TRAb. Preparation of the TCR library used RNA extracted from PBMCs. Patients with Graves' disease were diagnosed by American Thyroid Association guidelines. The sample here was peripheral blood mononuclear cells (PBMCs), taken when the disease was refractory, from a patient treated with antithyroid drugs. The TCR sequence derives from a female donor with Graves disease. This sequence joins TRBV20-1 and TRBJ2-7; possibly TRBD2 for D (6 bases). Here the CDR3 DNA reads TGCAGTGCTAAGAAGGTGGGAGGAACCTACGAGCAGTACTTC. Encoded protein: CSAKKVGGTYEQYF.